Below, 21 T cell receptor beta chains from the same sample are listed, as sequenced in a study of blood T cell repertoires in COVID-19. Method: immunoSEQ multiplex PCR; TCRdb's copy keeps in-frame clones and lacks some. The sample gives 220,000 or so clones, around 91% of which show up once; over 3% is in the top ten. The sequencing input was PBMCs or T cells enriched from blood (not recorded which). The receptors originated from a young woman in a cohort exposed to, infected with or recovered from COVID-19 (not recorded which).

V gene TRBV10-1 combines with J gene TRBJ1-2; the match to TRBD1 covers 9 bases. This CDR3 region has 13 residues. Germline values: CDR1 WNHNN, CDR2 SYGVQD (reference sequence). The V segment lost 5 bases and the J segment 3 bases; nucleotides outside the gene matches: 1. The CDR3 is CASSRTGDYGYTF. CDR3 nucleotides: TGCGCCAGCAGTAGGACAGGGGACTATGGCTACACCTTC.

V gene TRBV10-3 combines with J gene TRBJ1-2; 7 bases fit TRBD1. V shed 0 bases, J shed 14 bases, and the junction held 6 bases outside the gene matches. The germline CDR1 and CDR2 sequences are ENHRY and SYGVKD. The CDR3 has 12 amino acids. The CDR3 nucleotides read TGTGCCATCAGTGAGTCCCAGGGGGGATATACCTTC. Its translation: CAISESQGGYTF.

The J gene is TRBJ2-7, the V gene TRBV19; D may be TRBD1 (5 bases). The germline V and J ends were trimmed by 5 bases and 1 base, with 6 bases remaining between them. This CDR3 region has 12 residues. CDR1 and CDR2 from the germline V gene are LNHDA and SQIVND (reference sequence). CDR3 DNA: TGTGCCAGTAGTGACAGATCCTACGAGCAGTACTTC. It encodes CASSDRSYEQYF.

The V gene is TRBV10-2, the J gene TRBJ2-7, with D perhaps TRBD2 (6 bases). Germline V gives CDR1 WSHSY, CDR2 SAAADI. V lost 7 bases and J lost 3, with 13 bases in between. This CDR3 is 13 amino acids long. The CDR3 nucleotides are TGCGCCAGCACCCGGGACTGGGGCTACGAGCAGTACTTC. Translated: CASTRDWGYEQYF.

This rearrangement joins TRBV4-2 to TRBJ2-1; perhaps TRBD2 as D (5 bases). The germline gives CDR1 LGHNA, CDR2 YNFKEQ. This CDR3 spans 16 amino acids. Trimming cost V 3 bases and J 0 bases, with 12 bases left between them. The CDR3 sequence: CASSQDSASSYNEQFF. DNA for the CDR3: TGTGCCAGCAGCCAGGATAGCGCGAGCTCCTACAATGAGCAGTTCTTC.

CDR3 coding DNA: TGTGCCAGCAGAAATTCTTCTAGCGGGAGCCCCGAGCAGTACTTC. This sequence encodes CASRNSSSGSPEQYF. The rearrangement joins TRBV6-6 to TRBJ2-7, with 10 bases matching TRBD2. V trimming: 6 bases; J trimming: 6 bases; junction bases outside the gene matches: 11. The CDR3 is 15 amino acids. Germline V gene data show CDR1 as MNHNY and CDR2 as SVGAGI (reference sequence).

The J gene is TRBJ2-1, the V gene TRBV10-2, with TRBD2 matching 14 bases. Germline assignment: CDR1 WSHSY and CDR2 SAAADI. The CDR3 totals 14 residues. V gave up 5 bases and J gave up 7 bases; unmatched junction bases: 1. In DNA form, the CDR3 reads TGCGCCAGCAGTAGACTAGCGGGAGGGAATGAGCAGTTCTTC. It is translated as CASSRLAGGNEQFF.

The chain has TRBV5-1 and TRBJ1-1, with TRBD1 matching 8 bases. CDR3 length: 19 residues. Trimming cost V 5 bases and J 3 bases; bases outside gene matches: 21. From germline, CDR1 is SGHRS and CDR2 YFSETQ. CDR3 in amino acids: CASSLGQGGRLGGYTEAFF. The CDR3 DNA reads TGCGCCAGCAGTTTAGGACAGGGCGGGCGACTTGGGGGCTACACTGAAGCTTTCTTT.

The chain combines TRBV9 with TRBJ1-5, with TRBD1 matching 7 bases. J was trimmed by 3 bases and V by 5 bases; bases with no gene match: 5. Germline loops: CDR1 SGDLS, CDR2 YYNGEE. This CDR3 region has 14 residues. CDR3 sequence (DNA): TGTGCCAGCAGTGGGACAGATACCAATCAGCCCCAGCATTTT. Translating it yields CASSGTDTNQPQHF.

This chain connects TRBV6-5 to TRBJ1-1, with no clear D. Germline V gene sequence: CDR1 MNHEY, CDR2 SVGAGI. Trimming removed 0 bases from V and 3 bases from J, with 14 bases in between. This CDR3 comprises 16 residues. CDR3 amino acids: CASSYSLLVGDTEAFF. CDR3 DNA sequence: TGTGCCAGCAGTTACTCGTTGCTGGTCGGGGACACTGAAGCTTTCTTT.

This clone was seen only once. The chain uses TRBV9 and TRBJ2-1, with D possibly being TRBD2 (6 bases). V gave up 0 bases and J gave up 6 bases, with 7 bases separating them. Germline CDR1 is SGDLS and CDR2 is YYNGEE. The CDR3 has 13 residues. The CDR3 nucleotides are TGTGCCAGCAGCGTAGAACTAGCCAATGAGCAGTTCTTC. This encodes CASSVELANEQFF.

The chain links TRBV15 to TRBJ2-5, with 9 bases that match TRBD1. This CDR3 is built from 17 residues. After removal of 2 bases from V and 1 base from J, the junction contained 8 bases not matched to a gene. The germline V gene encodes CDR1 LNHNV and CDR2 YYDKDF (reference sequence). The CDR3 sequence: CATSRLWGTGLQETQYF. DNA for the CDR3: TGTGCCACCAGCAGACTCTGGGGGACAGGGCTCCAAGAGACCCAGTACTTC.

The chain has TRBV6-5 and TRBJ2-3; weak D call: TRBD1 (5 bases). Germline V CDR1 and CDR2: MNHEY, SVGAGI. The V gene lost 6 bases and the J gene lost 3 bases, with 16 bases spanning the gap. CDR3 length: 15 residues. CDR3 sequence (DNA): TGTGCCAGCAGGGAGACAGAAGAGAGGACAGATACGCAGTATTTT. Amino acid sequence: CASRETEERTDTQYF.

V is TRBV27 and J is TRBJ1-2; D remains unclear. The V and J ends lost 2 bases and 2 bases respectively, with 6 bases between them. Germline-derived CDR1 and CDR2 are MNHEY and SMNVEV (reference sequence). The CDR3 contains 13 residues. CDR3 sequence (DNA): TGTGCCAGCAGTTTAGGGCAGAACTATGGCTACACCTTC. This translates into CASSLGQNYGYTF.

The CDR3 DNA sequence: TGTGCCAGCAGTCGGGCTAGCGACAACACCGGGGAGCTGTTTTTT. It is translated as CASSRASDNTGELFF. This chain connects TRBV25-1 to TRBJ2-2, with D perhaps TRBD2 (6 bases). The CDR3 is 15 residues long. Trimming removed 5 bases from V and 2 bases from J, with 12 bases in between. CDR1 and CDR2 from the germline V gene are MGHDK and SYGVNS.

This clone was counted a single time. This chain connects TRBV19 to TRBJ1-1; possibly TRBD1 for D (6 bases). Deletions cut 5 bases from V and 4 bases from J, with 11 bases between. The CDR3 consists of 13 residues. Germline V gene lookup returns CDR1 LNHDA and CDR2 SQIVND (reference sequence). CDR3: CASSYDRLTEAFF. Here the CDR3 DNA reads TGTGCCAGTAGTTACGACAGGCTCACTGAAGCTTTCTTT.

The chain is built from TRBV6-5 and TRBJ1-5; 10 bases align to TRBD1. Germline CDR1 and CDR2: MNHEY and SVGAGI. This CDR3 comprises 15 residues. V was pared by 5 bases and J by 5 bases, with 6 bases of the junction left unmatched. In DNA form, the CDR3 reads TGTGCCAGCAGTCCCGGGACAGGGGCATATCAGCCCCAGCATTTT. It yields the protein CASSPGTGAYQPQHF.

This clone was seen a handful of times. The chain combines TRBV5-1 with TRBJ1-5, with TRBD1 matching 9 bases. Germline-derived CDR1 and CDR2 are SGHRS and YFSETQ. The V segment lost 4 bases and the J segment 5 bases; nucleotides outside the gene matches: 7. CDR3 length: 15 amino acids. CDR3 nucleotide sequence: TGCGCCAGCAGCCTCGGACAGGGGCTAGATCAGCCCCAGCATTTT. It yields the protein CASSLGQGLDQPQHF.

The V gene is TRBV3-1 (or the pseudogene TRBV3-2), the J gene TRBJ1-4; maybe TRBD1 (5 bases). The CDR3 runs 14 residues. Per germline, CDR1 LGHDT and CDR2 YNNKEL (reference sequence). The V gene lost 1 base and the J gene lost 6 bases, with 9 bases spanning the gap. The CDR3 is CASSQGGLDEKLFF. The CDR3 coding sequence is TGTGCCAGCAGCCAAGGGGGACTTGATGAAAAACTGTTTTTT.

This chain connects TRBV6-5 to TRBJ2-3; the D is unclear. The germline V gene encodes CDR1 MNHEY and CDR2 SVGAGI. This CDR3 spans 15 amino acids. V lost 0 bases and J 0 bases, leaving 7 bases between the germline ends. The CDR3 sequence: CASSYSYGSTDTQYF. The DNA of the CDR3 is TGTGCCAGCAGTTACTCATACGGGAGCACAGATACGCAGTATTTT.

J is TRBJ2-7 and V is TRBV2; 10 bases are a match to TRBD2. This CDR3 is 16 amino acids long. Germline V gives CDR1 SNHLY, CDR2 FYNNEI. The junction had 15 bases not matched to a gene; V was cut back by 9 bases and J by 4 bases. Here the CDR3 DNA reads TGTGCCAGTCGCCTCCCCCCTAGCGGGGGAATATACGAGCAGTACTTC. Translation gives CASRLPPSGGIYEQYF.